The 15 T cell receptor beta chains given below trace back to one sample, sequenced in a study of T cells in Graves' hyperthyroidism and ophthalmopathy. Regions amplified from RNA transcripts were the TCR beta CDR3 regions. The HTBI primer set served for first-round RT-PCR of the TCR CDR3. In TCRdb, the multiplex PCR reads were re-called with MiXCR into one record per CDR3 protein. The profile covers some 500,000 distinct CDR3 sequences, with approximately 25% appearing a single time and about 11% taken by the ten largest. Sample: blood. The receptors were gathered from a woman in her twenties or thirties with Graves' ophthalmopathy.

In this sample, this clonotype turned up many times. The chain recombines TRBV19 with TRBJ2-6, with a tentative D call TRBD2 (6 bases). The V and J ends lost 7 bases and 4 bases respectively, with 11 bases between them. Germline assignment: CDR1 LNHDA and CDR2 SQIVND (reference sequence). The length of the CDR3 is 14 residues. The DNA for the CDR3 is TGTGCCAGTAAAGGAGGGACCGGGGCCAACGTCCTGACTTTC. Its translation: CASKGGTGANVLTF. Drawing the rest from reference TRBV19 and TRBJ2-6, the complete variable domain is DGGITQSPKYLFRKEGQNVTLSCEQNLNHDAMYWYRQDPGQGLRLIYYSQIVNDFQKGDIAEGYSVSREKKESFPLTVTSAQKNPTAFYLCASKGGTGANVLTFGAGSRLTVL.

V and J are TRBV18 and TRBJ2-4; D might be TRBD1 or TRBD2, each matching 6 bases. The CDR3 is made up of 14 amino acids. Germline V CDR1 and CDR2: KGHSH, LQKENI. V lost 6 bases and J lost 2, with 11 bases in between. CDR3: CASSTGGTKNIQYF. Here the CDR3 DNA reads TGTGCCAGCTCGACCGGGGGCACCAAAAACATTCAGTACTTC.

This clonotype came up many times. The rearrangement uses TRBV5-1 and TRBJ2-7, with 7 bases that match TRBD1. CDR1 is SGHRS, CDR2 YFSETQ, per germline. This CDR3 is 15 amino acids long. Trimming removed 5 bases from V and 3 bases from J; junction bases left unmatched: 11. This chain's CDR3 is CASSSDRDRGYEQYF. CDR3 coding DNA: TGCGCCAGCAGTTCAGACCGGGACAGAGGCTACGAGCAGTACTTC. Full variable domain (rest looked up from reference TRBV5-1 and TRBJ2-7): KAGVTQTPRYLIKTRGQQVTLSCSPISGHRSVSWYQQTPGQGLQFLFEYFSETQRNKGNFPGRFSGRQFSNSRSEMNVSTLELGDSALYLCASSSDRDRGYEQYFGPGTRLTVT.

This clonotype was seen ten or more times. The V gene is TRBV24-1, the J gene TRBJ2-5, with 7 bases identical to TRBD1. The ends lost 3 bases at V and 7 bases at J; junction bases unmatched: 16. CDR3 length equals 17 residues. CDR1 KGHDR and CDR2 SFDVKD come from the germline V gene. The DNA of the CDR3 is TGTGCCACCAGTGATCGCCGACCGGGACAGCAAACGGCGACCCAGTACTTC. As protein: CATSDRRPGQQTATQYF.

This clonotype was seen many times. The J gene is TRBJ1-1, the V gene TRBV12-3 or TRBV12-4, with a weak D call TRBD1 (5 bases). The V gene lost 6 bases and the J gene lost 5 bases, with 13 bases spanning the gap. There are 13 residues in the CDR3. The CDR3 region is CASRTLEGTEAFF. The CDR3 DNA reads TGTGCCAGCAGGACTCTGGAGGGGACTGAAGCTTTCTTT.

V gene TRBV11-3 combines with J gene TRBJ2-5; TRBD1 agrees at 11 bases. V shed 2 bases, J shed 5 bases, and the junction held 10 bases outside the gene matches. CDR1 SGHNT and CDR2 YENEEA come from the germline V gene. This CDR3 is 17 amino acids long. The CDR3 protein is CASSLWWTGGFGETQYF. The CDR3 DNA reads as TGTGCCAGCAGCTTATGGTGGACAGGGGGCTTTGGGGAGACCCAGTACTTC.

This sequence joins TRBV12-3 or TRBV12-4 and TRBJ1-1, with 7 positions matching TRBD1. This CDR3 spans 14 amino acids. V lost 6 bases, J lost 5 bases, and 9 bases stayed unmatched. Here the CDR3 reads CASRIAGGGTEAFF. DNA for the CDR3: TGTGCCAGCAGAATTGCAGGGGGAGGAACTGAAGCTTTCTTT.

In its sample, this clonotype was seen many times. V gene TRBV5-5 combines with J gene TRBJ2-3; D remains unclear. The germline CDR1 and CDR2 sequences are SGHKS and YYEKEE (reference sequence). CDR3 length: 15 residues. Between the trimmed V and J ends, which lost 4 bases and 4 bases, there was a span of 16 bases. CDR3 bases: TGTGCCAGCAGCCTGAGGTTCATCGAACCAGATACGCAGTATTTT. This sequence encodes CASSLRFIEPDTQYF.

The table lists this clonotype with many counts. This rearrangement joins TRBV4-3 to TRBJ2-7; 8 bases agree with TRBD1. The germline V gene has CDR1 LGHNA and CDR2 YSLEER. CDR3 length: 16 residues. V gave up 4 bases and J gave up 5 bases; unmatched junction bases: 13. CDR3 residues: CASSRKRGTGPDEQYF. DNA for the CDR3: TGCGCCAGCAGCCGAAAGAGAGGGACAGGTCCTGACGAGCAGTACTTC.

This clonotype came up many times. The chain couples TRBV12-3 or TRBV12-4 to TRBJ1-2; D gene ambiguous. This CDR3 contains 16 residues. Deletions cut 1 base from V and 3 bases from J, with 15 bases between. The CDR3 spells CASSLEVTEYDYGYTF. Written as DNA, the CDR3 is TGTGCCAGCAGTTTAGAGGTGACGGAGTACGACTATGGCTACACCTTC.

This clonotype was recorded many times. The rearrangement joins TRBV6-5 to TRBJ1-5, with D possibly matching TRBD1 (6 bases). CDR1 and CDR2 from the germline V gene are MNHEY and SVGAGI. The CDR3 loop spans 14 amino acids. V shed 2 bases and J shed 5 bases, with 10 bases lying between them. The DNA of the CDR3 is TGTGCCAGCAGTTACGGGGGGCGGGATCAGCCCCAGCATTTT. It encodes CASSYGGRDQPQHF.

This clonotype showed up many times. V usage is TRBV15 and J usage is TRBJ2-7; D is perhaps TRBD1 or TRBD2 (5 bases each). CDR1 is LNHNV and CDR2 is YYDKDF in the germline V gene (reference sequence). V lost 0 bases and J lost 3, with 15 bases in between. CDR3 size: 16 residues. In nucleotides, the CDR3 is TGTGCCACCAGCAGAGAACGGGAACAGGCCTTCTACGAGCAGTACTTC. Translated, it gives CATSREREQAFYEQYF.

The chain employs TRBV9 and TRBJ1-5; 7 bases align to TRBD1. The CDR3 extends over 15 amino acids. V dropped 3 bases and J dropped 0; count of bases not matched to a gene: 3. Germline lookup yields CDR1 SGDLS and CDR2 YYNGEE. CDR3 in amino acids: CASSGDSASNQPQHF. The CDR3 DNA reads TGTGCCAGCAGCGGGGACAGCGCTAGCAATCAGCCCCAGCATTTT.

This clonotype came up a few times. The chain joins TRBV12-3 or TRBV12-4 to TRBJ1-2; D gene unclear. This CDR3 spans 14 amino acids. V was shortened by 7 bases and J by 4 bases, with 16 bases between the two germline ends. The CDR3 here is CASTHPQHTYGYTF. The CDR3 DNA reads as TGTGCCAGCACCCACCCACAGCACACCTATGGCTACACCTTC.

This chain uses TRBV3-1 with TRBJ1-3; 7 bases line up with TRBD1. CDR1 and CDR2 from the germline V gene are LGHDT and YNNKEL (reference sequence). CDR3 length: 15 amino acids. The V segment lost 0 bases and the J segment 2 bases; nucleotides outside the gene matches: 1. CDR3 in DNA: TGTGCCAGCAGCCAAGATGGGACAGCTGGAAACACCATATATTTT. Its translation: CASSQDGTAGNTIYF.